This is a list of T cell receptor beta chains from one sample in a study of cytomegalovirus exposure and HLA in healthy donors. Data came from immunoSEQ multiplex PCR; TCRdb stores just in-frame clones and leaves some out. This sample has 65,000 to 90,000 clones; roughly 89% occur once, and the top ten carry less than 5%. The sample consisted of PBMCs. These TCRs come from a woman younger than 35 in good health and CMV-seropositive. Both conserved end residues are trimmed from each CDR3.

>TRBV2|TRBJ1-1
ASSEELSGDREAF
>TRBV28|TRBJ2-4
ASLGGVNIQY
>TRBV11-1|TRBJ1-2
ASSPTEIYGYT
>TRBV11-2|TRBJ1-1
ASSLDRGRGNTEAF
>TRBV18|TRBJ2-7
ASSPRTSGRVNEQY
>TRBV5-6|TRBJ1-2
ASSLDASYGYT
>TRBV28|TRBJ2-2
ASYKEQGFTGELF
>TRBV6-6|TRBJ1-5
ASSYRQASNQPQH
>TRBV30|TRBJ2-1
AWSRAGGSYNEQF
>TRBV7-8|TRBJ1-1
ASSQGSRTEAF
>TRBV30|TRBJ1-2
ACEQGAWGYGYT
>TRBV5-4|TRBJ2-1
ASSPTSGGNYNEQF
>TRBV5-4|TRBJ1-1
ASSREDRHNTEAF
>TRBV7-9|TRBJ2-3
ASSFRTGGSTDTQY
>TRBV28|TRBJ2-3
ASSSGGGWGTDTQY
>TRBV30|TRBJ1-5
AWSADRGQPQH
>TRBV7-2|TRBJ2-3
ASSFHRISSTDTQY
>TRBV4-3|TRBJ1-2
ASSQVRSTGSGYT
>TRBV29-1|TRBJ2-7
SVTVGDYEQY
>TRBV10-3|TRBJ2-7
AISGTGWSYEQY
>TRBV9|TRBJ2-1
ASSVGTSGVPYNEQF
>TRBV6-1|TRBJ2-3
ASRVKGADTQY
>TRBV7-9|TRBJ2-5
ASSPGTAETQY
>TRBV19|TRBJ2-7
ASSTGSAGGQYEQY
>TRBV11-2|TRBJ2-2
ASRVAGSGELF
>TRBV4-3|TRBJ2-1
ASSSLQGGSYNEQF
>TRBV29-1|TRBJ2-4
SATLLIAKNIQY
>TRBV14|TRBJ2-5
ASSQTSGGIRETQY
>TRBV4-2|TRBJ2-7
ASSQGVADSYEQY
>TRBV7-8|TRBJ1-1
ASSTGQLEAF
>TRBV7-8|TRBJ2-3
ASSELAGGGSSISSTDTQY
>TRBV29-1|TRBJ2-5
SADPIRLAGSLETQY
>TRBV28|TRBJ2-1
ASSPGDYRSYNEQF
>TRBV11-1|TRBJ2-1
ASSFQGVPYNEQF
>TRBV4-3|TRBJ1-6
ASSQPLALPLH
>TRBV9|TRBJ2-3
ASSVFSGGTSDTQY
>TRBV2|TRBJ2-1
ASREGGSYNEQF
>TRBV6-1|TRBJ2-1
ASTSTDYNEQF
>TRBV7-2|TRBJ2-3
ASNDRGIGTDTQY
>TRBV5-4|TRBJ2-5
ASSSSGTGVETQY
>TRBV6-4|TRBJ2-1
ASSERGNNEQF
>TRBV5-4|TRBJ1-3
ASSSRPGTGSRNTIY
>TRBV27|TRBJ2-3
ASSLVPARSVATDTQY
>TRBV5-1|TRBJ1-2
ASSWTGGLGYT
>TRBV27|TRBJ2-1
ASSLSLAGERNEQF
>TRBV21-1|TRBJ2-1
ASSPGPTGVEQF
>TRBV6-5|TRBJ2-2
ASKPGPNTGELF
>TRBV9|TRBJ1-1
ASSVEGQGYTEAF
>TRBV5-1|TRBJ2-3
ASSATQGGTDTQY
>TRBV28|TRBJ2-5
ASSFRREKQETQY
>TRBV27|TRBJ2-5
ASSLILGGTQY
>TRBV19|TRBJ2-1
ASSIGLAGNEQF
>TRBV5-1|TRBJ2-1
ASSVDRVNEQF
>TRBV19|TRBJ2-7
ASRRTGETYEQY
>TRBV6-1|TRBJ2-7
ASRQLGGFYEQY